This TCR beta chain was sequenced during a study of early T cells in non-severe SARS-CoV-2 infection. Study-level background: Sequenced material consisted of bulk RNA (from unsorted whole blood), and chains were unpaired.

This clonotype was counted between two and nine times. Its antigen remains unknown. Study conclusions and caveats: Database matching using VDJdb favored anti-spike CD8 responses, with private and CD4 specificities left missing.

The CDR3 loop spans 17 amino acids. The germline V gene encodes CDR1 SGHTA and CDR2 FQGNSA. The V gene end was trimmed by 1 base and the J gene end by 8 bases; junction bases not matched to a gene: 11. The TCR library protocol attached unique molecular identifiers to the individual cDNA molecules. TCRdb fed the 5' RACE reads into MiXCR, producing one record per CDR3 protein. The sample has tens of thousands of distinct CDR3 sequences, 5.9% seen once; the top ten hold 3.4%. The sequence came from an adult who was a healthcare worker with PCR-confirmed SARS-CoV-2 infection or an uninfected control (not recorded which). The chain carries TRBV7-2 and TRBJ2-1; 10 bases are shared with TRBD2. This sample comprised whole blood, obtained at baseline. The CDR3 region has the DNA TGTGCCAGCAGCTTAGAATTTAGCGGGAGGCCCGGGGATGAGCAGTTCTTC. Translation gives CASSLEFSGRPGDEQFF. Using reference TRBV7-2 and TRBJ2-1 for the parts outside the CDR3, the full variable domain is GAGVSQSPSNKVTEKGKDVELRCDPISGHTALYWYRQSLGQGLEFLIYFQGNSAPDKSGLPSDRFSAERTGGSVSTLTIQRTQQEDSAVYLCASSLEFSGRPGDEQFFGPGTRLTVL.